This is a list of T cell receptor beta chains from one sample in a study of blood T cells in healthy people across ages. One entry per CDR3 protein results from TCRdb running MiXCR on the 5' RACE reads. The sample records 600,000 to 800,000 distinct CDR3 sequences, roughly 21% being singletons. The sequencing sample was made of blood. These receptor sequences come from a man aged 70 or older in good health. The CDR3 runs from the conserved cysteine through the conserved F or W. A D gene is named only where the DNA matches it firmly. A row's size may be missing; if present it is once, few, many or a size class.

v_call	d_call	j_call	cdr3_length	clone_size	cdr3_aa	cdr3_nt
TRBV20-1	TRBD1	TRBJ1-6	14	few	CSALGQGGNSPLHF	TGCAGTGCCCTAGGACAGGGGGGCAATTCACCCCTCCACTTT
TRBV5-1	TRBD1	TRBJ2-7	18	many	CASNFRYYRGYRSYEQYF	TGCGCCAGCAACTTCCGCTATTACAGGGGTTATAGATCCTACGAGCAGTACTTC
TRBV7-2	NA	TRBJ2-6	16	few	CASSLVSGSGANVLTF	TGTGCCAGCAGCTTAGTGTCTGGCTCTGGGGCCAACGTCCTGACTTTC
TRBV29-1	TRBD2	TRBJ2-7	13	NA	CSETSGIFYEQYF	TGCAGCGAGACTAGCGGCATCTTCTACGAGCAGTACTTC
TRBV29-1	NA	TRBJ1-4	11	NA	CSVGDNEKLFF	TGCAGCGTTGGAGATAATGAAAAACTGTTTTTT
TRBV6-1	TRBD1	TRBJ1-5	15	NA	CASSPHDRVNQPQHF	TGTGCCAGCAGCCCTCATGACAGGGTCAATCAGCCCCAGCATTTT
TRBV7-9	TRBD2	TRBJ2-5	16	NA	CASSRLTTSVAETQYF	TGTGCCAGCAGCCGCCTTACTACTAGCGTGGCAGAGACCCAGTACTTC
TRBV9	NA	TRBJ2-7	15	NA	CASSVGGNNHYEQYF	TGTGCCAGCAGCGTAGGAGGGAACAACCACTACGAGCAGTACTTC
TRBV7-2	TRBD2	TRBJ2-1	16	NA	CASSSQPTSGKGEQFF	TGTGCCAGCAGCTCGCAACCCACTAGCGGGAAGGGTGAGCAGTTCTTC
TRBV4-1	NA	TRBJ2-5	14	few	CASSPGSGLETQYF	TGCGCCAGCAGCCCGGGGAGTGGGTTGGAGACCCAGTACTTC
TRBV28	TRBD2	TRBJ2-3	13	few	CASSLDSGSTQYF	TGTGCCAGCAGTTTGGATAGCGGGAGTACGCAGTATTTT
TRBV9	NA	TRBJ2-3	14	few	CASSRREQTDTQYF	TGTGCCAGCAGTCGTCGGGAGCAGACAGATACGCAGTATTTT
TRBV7-2	TRBD2	TRBJ2-1	15	few	CASSSRLAGEGEQFF	TGTGCCAGCAGCTCCCGACTAGCGGGAGAGGGTGAGCAGTTCTTC
TRBV29-1	TRBD1	TRBJ2-7	14	NA	CSVEKQGTPYEQYF	TGCAGCGTTGAAAAACAGGGGACCCCCTACGAGCAGTACTTC
TRBV6-1	TRBD2	TRBJ2-5	16	few	CASSEHAGVVSETQYF	TGTGCCAGCAGTGAACACGCGGGAGTCGTTAGCGAGACCCAGTACTTC
TRBV6-2/TRBV6-3	NA	TRBJ1-3	12	few	CASNDRGNTIYF	TGTGCCAGCAACGACAGGGGAAACACCATATATTTT
TRBV15	NA	TRBJ2-5	13	NA	CATSRAQQETQYF	TGTGCCACCAGCAGAGCACAGCAAGAGACCCAGTACTTC
TRBV12-3/TRBV12-4	TRBD1	TRBJ2-7	15	NA	CASRSDRAPPHEQYF	TGTGCCAGCAGATCCGACAGGGCCCCCCCCCACGAGCAGTACTTC
TRBV12-3/TRBV12-4	TRBD2	TRBJ2-1	16	NA	CASSFNGGGPYNEQFF	TGTGCCAGCAGTTTTAACGGGGGGGGACCTTACAATGAGCAGTTCTTC
TRBV20-1	NA	TRBJ2-3	11	NA	CRGGTTDTQYF	TGCAGGGGTGGGACTACAGATACGCAGTATTTT
TRBV20-1	NA	TRBJ2-1	13	NA	CSAGDPLGNEQFF	TGCAGTGCTGGAGATCCCTTAGGGAATGAGCAGTTCTTC
TRBV20-1	NA	TRBJ2-3	13	NA	CSAEGAGTDTQYF	TGCAGTGCGGAGGGGGCCGGCACAGATACGCAGTATTTT
TRBV7-2	TRBD2	TRBJ2-1	16	NA	CASSLDGTSSYNEQFF	TGTGCCAGCAGCTTAGACGGGACTAGCTCCTACAATGAGCAGTTCTTC
TRBV4-2	NA	TRBJ2-7	14	NA	CASSQGLGTREQYF	TGTGCCAGCAGCCAGGGACTGGGAACCAGGGAGCAGTACTTC
TRBV5-6	TRBD2	TRBJ2-7	17	NA	CASSLRQGQTSGYEQYF	TGTGCCAGCAGCTTGAGACAGGGCCAGACTAGCGGCTACGAGCAGTACTTC
TRBV7-9	NA	TRBJ1-2	12	NA	CASSLGLAGYTF	TGTGCCAGCAGCTTAGGACTGGCGGGCTACACCTTC
TRBV7-9	NA	TRBJ1-2	14	few	CASSLPTEDYGYTF	TGTGCCAGCAGCTTACCTACAGAGGACTATGGCTACACCTTC
TRBV5-1	TRBD1	TRBJ2-5	14	many	CASSVRQGGETQYF	TGCGCCAGCAGCGTACGACAGGGCGGGGAGACCCAGTACTTC
TRBV6-5	NA	TRBJ2-5	14	few	CASSYSNLVETQYF	TGTGCCAGCAGTTACTCGAATCTAGTCGAGACCCAGTACTTC